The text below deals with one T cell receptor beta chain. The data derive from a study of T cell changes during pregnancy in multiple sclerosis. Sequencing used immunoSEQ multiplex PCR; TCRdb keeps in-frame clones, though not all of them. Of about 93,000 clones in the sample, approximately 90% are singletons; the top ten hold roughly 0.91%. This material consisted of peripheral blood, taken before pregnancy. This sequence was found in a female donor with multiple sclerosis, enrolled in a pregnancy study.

The chain's CDR3 is CASSPSVYSNQPQHF. In DNA form, the CDR3 reads TGTGCCAGCAGTCCTTCGGTTTATAGCAATCAGCCCCAGCATTTT. The genes are TRBV2 and TRBJ1-5; D gene uncertain. V lost 5 bases, J lost 0 bases, and 11 bases lay in between. From germline, CDR1 is SNHLY and CDR2 FYNNEI. The CDR3 spans 15 residues.